This record looks at one T cell receptor (beta chain) sequence and its context. What it binds is not known. This entry belongs to a study of cytomegalovirus exposure and HLA in healthy donors. 13 Jbeta primers and 60 Vbeta primers were used for the PCR. This table comes from immunoSEQ multiplex PCR, and its TCRdb copy is limited to in-frame clones, with some not included. Of roughly 100,000 clones listed, less than 75% are singletons. Regarding the study as a whole: While the bulk of TCR sequences proved rare, some public TCRs turned up in many donors.

This CDR3 has 16 amino acids. Trimming took 4 bases from V and 1 from J; bases not matched to a gene: 9. CDR1 SNHLY and CDR2 FYNNEI come from the germline V gene. The sequence came from a man aged 40-49 years in good health and CMV-seropositive. The J gene is TRBJ2-5, the V gene TRBV2, with 7 bases matching TRBD2. Input material: PBMCs. As DNA, the CDR3 is TGTGCCAGCAGTGGGGTGGGAGGGGAGTTCCAAGAGACCCAGTACTTC. Translating gives CASSGVGGEFQETQYF.